This T cell receptor beta chain stems from a study of CD8 T cells in Susac syndrome. Germline lookup yields CDR1 MNHEY and CDR2 SMNVEV (reference sequence). CDR3 length equals 15 residues. V lost 4 bases and J 9 bases, leaving 19 bases between the germline ends. Reverse transcription of 0.5 to 1 ug RNA used random hexamers. The method of amplification for TCR beta CDR3 was immunoSEQ multiplex PCR, covering 54 Vbeta and 13 Jbeta. One entry per CDR3 protein results from TCRdb running MiXCR on the immunoSEQ multiplex PCR reads. Here the sample spans roughly 80,000 distinct CDR3 sequences, just under 95% being singletons.

Input material: CD8+ T cells from PBMCs. The J gene is TRBJ2-1, the V gene TRBV27, with a weak D call TRBD1 (6 bases). The sequence came from a human donor in good health. In nucleotides, the CDR3 is TGTGCCAGCAGTTCTCTACAGGGTGGTATGGGTGAGCAGTTCTTC. Amino acids: CASSSLQGGMGEQFF.